The clone carrying this TCR beta chain came up many times. Its antigen is undetermined. Total RNA was extracted from unfractionated whole blood. This sample was included in a study of human T cells and chemical hapten exposure. Looking at the study overall: TCR yields differed between samples (mainly from small differences in pooled library volume).

Deletions cut 7 bases from V and 6 bases from J, with 12 bases between. This CDR3 is built from 13 residues. The germline CDR1 and CDR2 sequences are MNHEY and SVGEGT. Unique molecular identifiers were attached to individual cDNA molecules during library preparation. Per the original data handling: Counts of TCRs in each sample centred on a median of 95,638 and extended from around 25,000 to 690,000. TCRdb re-called the 5' RACE reads through MiXCR, storing one row per CDR3 protein. These V and J calls originate from TCRdb's pipeline instead of the authors' own analysis. The table lists about 140,000 distinct CDR3 sequences, 4.1% of them singletons. Study results and caveats: DPC sensitization did not alter TCRs above 1 in 1000 frequency.

The V gene is TRBV6-2 or TRBV6-3, the J gene TRBJ2-2; D uncertain. The receptor's source is a female donor in good health. The CDR3 DNA reads TGTGCCAGCAACCTGGTTGTCCCCGGGGAGCTGTTTTTT. Protein product: CASNLVVPGELFF.